This is a list of T cell receptor beta chains from one sample in a study of T-cell reconstitution after alpha-beta-depleted transplantation in children. MiXCR was run by TCRdb on the PCR reads, yielding one entry per CDR3 protein. The sample has about 32,000 distinct CDR3 sequences, about 7% seen once. Source: peripheral blood, taken 60 days after TCRalphabeta/CD19-depleted stem cell transplant. The receptor source for this set is a child under two years old who had a stem cell transplant for acute myeloid leukemia, so the T cells may come from the graft donor. CDR3s include the opening cysteine and the closing phenylalanine or tryptophan. The D gene is left open where the match is weak. Size tells how often a clone was seen (once, few, many) or the class of an expanded clone, and some rows leave it out.

V gene	clone size	J gene	D gene	CDR3 protein	CDR3 DNA
TRBV24-1	many	TRBJ2-6	TRBD1	CATSDRTGSGANVLTF	TGTGCCACCAGTGACCGGACAGGGTCTGGGGCCAACGTCCTGACTTTC
TRBV5-6	many	TRBJ2-1	NA	CASSLSNEQFF	TGTGCCAGCAGCTTGAGCAATGAGCAGTTCTTC
TRBV29-1	many	TRBJ2-7	TRBD1	CSVDGQGTSYEQYF	TGCAGCGTTGACGGACAGGGGACGAGCTACGAGCAGTACTTC
TRBV29-1	many	TRBJ2-3	NA	CSVTGRSTDTQYF	TGCAGCGTTACAGGGAGGAGCACAGATACGCAGTATTTT
TRBV4-3	many	TRBJ2-1	NA	CASSQENRRDEQFF	TGCGCCAGCAGCCAAGAAAATAGGAGGGATGAGCAGTTCTTC
TRBV6-1	many	TRBJ2-1	TRBD1	CASSGQGGREQFF	TGTGCCAGCAGTGGACAGGGGGGGCGGGAGCAGTTCTTC
TRBV14	many	TRBJ2-1	NA	CASSQRGASYNEQFF	TGTGCCAGCAGCCAGCGAGGTGCCTCCTACAATGAGCAGTTCTTC
TRBV12-3/TRBV12-4	NA	TRBJ2-5	NA	CTRCLAPSPGPRQETQYF	TGTACCCGCTGTTTAGCGCCCTCTCCGGGACCCCGCCAAGAGACCCAGTACTTC
TRBV4-3	many	TRBJ2-1	TRBD2	CASSQDTGRRDEQFF	TGCGCCAGCAGCCAAGATACCGGGAGGAGGGATGAGCAGTTCTTC
TRBV15	many	TRBJ2-7	NA	CATSRGPYEQYF	TGTGCCACCAGCAGGGGGCCATACGAGCAGTACTTC
TRBV25-1	many	TRBJ2-3	NA	CASSEEGRGDTQYF	TGTGCCAGCAGTGAAGAGGGGCGCGGGGATACGCAGTATTTT
TRBV5-1	many	TRBJ1-3	NA	CASRPWGGSGNTIYF	TGCGCCAGCAGACCTTGGGGCGGCTCTGGAAACACCATATATTTT
TRBV2	NA	TRBJ2-1	NA	CASSEQGISYNEQFF	TGTGCCAGCAGTGAACAGGGGATCTCCTACAATGAGCAGTTCTTC
TRBV20-1	many	TRBJ1-4	NA	CSARGGFDNEKLFF	TGCAGTGCTAGAGGGGGGTTCGATAATGAAAAACTGTTTTTT
TRBV7-9	many	TRBJ1-1	NA	CASRSLVDTEAFF	TGTGCCAGCAGGTCGTTGGTGGACACTGAAGCTTTCTTT
TRBV28	NA	TRBJ1-1	NA	CASRDSVTFF	TGTGCCAGCAGAGACAGTGTCACTTTCTTT
TRBV11-2	many	TRBJ2-7	NA	CASSSGVNEQYF	TGTGCCAGCAGCTCGGGCGTCAACGAGCAGTACTTC